This entry describes one T cell receptor beta chain. This clonotype has ten or more counts. Its binding antigen is unknown. No quality values exist for individual bases; no much larger clone is one base distant. Libraries of naive CD8 T cells were generated from about 20,000 to 1,000,000 sorted cells, with 10%, 30% or 50% of the purified RNA used. On a BD FACSAria II, naive CD8 T cells were FACS-sorted as CD8+CD4-CCR7+CD45RA+ and collected into RLT Plus buffer. Nine to eleven TCR copies' worth of Jurkat RNA were spiked into about 20,000-1,000,000 naive CD8 T cell samples to test detection sensitivity. CD8 T cells were enriched using RosetteSep CD8+ T Cell Enrichment Cocktail and Ficoll-Paque, and the enriched cells then underwent ACK red cell lysis. The data are from a study of molecular identifiers for immune sequencing clone quantification listed by TCRdb under 2018. Concerning the study at large: For a replicate experiment, the RNA from either about 20,000 or 100,000 naive CD8 T cells was divided into five aliquots, and four of those aliquots went on to sequencing. CD8 T cells were used in a methods study to benchmark molecular-identifier clustering-based TCR repertoire sequencing (MIDCIRS) and TCR RNA copy counting. Overall study outcomes, separate from this receptor: When barcode sub-clustering was left out, chimeric consensus sequences inflated TCR diversity, with chimeras reaching as high as 47%. The naive libraries included spiked-in Jurkat TCR RNA (about nine copies' worth), and this Jurkat TCR RNA is not part of the donor repertoire. Modeling indicated about three TCR RNA copies recovered per cell, compared with 9 to 10 by digital PCR, which implies a capture efficiency of about 27%. Spiked-in Jurkat TCR RNA equivalent to a single cell was reported to be detectable even among over 800,000 naive CD8 T cells. Highly expanded clone sizes could be underestimated because identical TCR molecules may share a barcode. Clones above 20 RNA copies held over 98% of molecules in CMV-specific effector cells but under 1% in naive cells.

Receptors were amplified or captured by PCR. Instrument used: Illumina HiSeq 4000. Bulk TCR libraries were made following a previously described method, with the TCR primers given in Table S5. The Qiagen AllPrep DNA/RNA kit was used to purify total RNA. Before any analysis, reads coming from multiple sequencing runs of the same library were combined into one pool. Per the authors' processing: Reads were retained only if their TCR constant sequence matched exactly, and those retained reads were trimmed to 150 nt and grouped according to their 12-nt molecular barcodes. Reads inside each barcode group were sub-clustered using a 15% Levenshtein threshold, and a quality-weighted consensus sequence was constructed for each RNA molecule. Non-functional sequences were filtered out, along with any lower-count sequence sitting one edit away from another sequence. Based on a fit of two negative binomial distributions, barcode sub-clusters having less than 20% of the maximum read count were discarded. The public reads were reanalyzed by TCRdb: fastp trimming at Q25, MiXCR alignment, in-frame beta chains only. When rows share a CDR3 protein, they turn into one entry using the most common DNA and genes. The authors' filters were not applied to this entry. In all, the sample holds 80,000 to 95,000 distinct CDR3 sequences, and around 20% of those were seen once. 0.85% of the sample rests with the top ten.

The material sequenced was naive CD8+ T cells from blood, with Jurkat cell RNA spiked in. The meaning of the sample's cell subset or site label: FACS-sorted CD8+CD4-CCR7+CD45RA+ naive T cells. The sequence derives from a human donor in good health. Some libraries in this study had Jurkat cell RNA spiked in.

The nucleotide sequence is given as TGTGCCAGCAGCCCCATGCGGGGAGTCGGCAATGAGCAGTTCTTC. This yields the protein CASSPMRGVGNEQFF. The chain joins TRBV11-2 to TRBJ2-1; TRBD2 is possibly the D segment (6 matching bases). Inclusive of the bounding cysteine and phenylalanine, the CDR3 is 15 residues long. Only the CDR3 DNA stays, 45 bases, in frame from base 1. From the germline V gene, CDR1 is SGHAT and CDR2 is FQNNGV. Trimming removed 5 bases from V and 6 bases from J, leaving 17 bases between the germline ends.